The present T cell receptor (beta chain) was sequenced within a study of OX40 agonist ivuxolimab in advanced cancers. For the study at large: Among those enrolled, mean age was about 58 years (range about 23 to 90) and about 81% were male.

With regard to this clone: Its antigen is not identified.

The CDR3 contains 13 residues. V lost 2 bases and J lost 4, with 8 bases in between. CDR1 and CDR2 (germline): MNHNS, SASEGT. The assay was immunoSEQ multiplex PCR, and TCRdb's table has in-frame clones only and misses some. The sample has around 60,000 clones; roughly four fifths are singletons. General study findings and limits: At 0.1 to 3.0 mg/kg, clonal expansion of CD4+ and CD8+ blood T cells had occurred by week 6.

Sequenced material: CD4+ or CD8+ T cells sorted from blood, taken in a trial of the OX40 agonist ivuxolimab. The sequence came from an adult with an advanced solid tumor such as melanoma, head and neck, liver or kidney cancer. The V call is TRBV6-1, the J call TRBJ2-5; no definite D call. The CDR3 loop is CASSERERETQYF. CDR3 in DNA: TGTGCCAGCAGTGAAAGGGAACGAGAGACCCAGTACTTC.